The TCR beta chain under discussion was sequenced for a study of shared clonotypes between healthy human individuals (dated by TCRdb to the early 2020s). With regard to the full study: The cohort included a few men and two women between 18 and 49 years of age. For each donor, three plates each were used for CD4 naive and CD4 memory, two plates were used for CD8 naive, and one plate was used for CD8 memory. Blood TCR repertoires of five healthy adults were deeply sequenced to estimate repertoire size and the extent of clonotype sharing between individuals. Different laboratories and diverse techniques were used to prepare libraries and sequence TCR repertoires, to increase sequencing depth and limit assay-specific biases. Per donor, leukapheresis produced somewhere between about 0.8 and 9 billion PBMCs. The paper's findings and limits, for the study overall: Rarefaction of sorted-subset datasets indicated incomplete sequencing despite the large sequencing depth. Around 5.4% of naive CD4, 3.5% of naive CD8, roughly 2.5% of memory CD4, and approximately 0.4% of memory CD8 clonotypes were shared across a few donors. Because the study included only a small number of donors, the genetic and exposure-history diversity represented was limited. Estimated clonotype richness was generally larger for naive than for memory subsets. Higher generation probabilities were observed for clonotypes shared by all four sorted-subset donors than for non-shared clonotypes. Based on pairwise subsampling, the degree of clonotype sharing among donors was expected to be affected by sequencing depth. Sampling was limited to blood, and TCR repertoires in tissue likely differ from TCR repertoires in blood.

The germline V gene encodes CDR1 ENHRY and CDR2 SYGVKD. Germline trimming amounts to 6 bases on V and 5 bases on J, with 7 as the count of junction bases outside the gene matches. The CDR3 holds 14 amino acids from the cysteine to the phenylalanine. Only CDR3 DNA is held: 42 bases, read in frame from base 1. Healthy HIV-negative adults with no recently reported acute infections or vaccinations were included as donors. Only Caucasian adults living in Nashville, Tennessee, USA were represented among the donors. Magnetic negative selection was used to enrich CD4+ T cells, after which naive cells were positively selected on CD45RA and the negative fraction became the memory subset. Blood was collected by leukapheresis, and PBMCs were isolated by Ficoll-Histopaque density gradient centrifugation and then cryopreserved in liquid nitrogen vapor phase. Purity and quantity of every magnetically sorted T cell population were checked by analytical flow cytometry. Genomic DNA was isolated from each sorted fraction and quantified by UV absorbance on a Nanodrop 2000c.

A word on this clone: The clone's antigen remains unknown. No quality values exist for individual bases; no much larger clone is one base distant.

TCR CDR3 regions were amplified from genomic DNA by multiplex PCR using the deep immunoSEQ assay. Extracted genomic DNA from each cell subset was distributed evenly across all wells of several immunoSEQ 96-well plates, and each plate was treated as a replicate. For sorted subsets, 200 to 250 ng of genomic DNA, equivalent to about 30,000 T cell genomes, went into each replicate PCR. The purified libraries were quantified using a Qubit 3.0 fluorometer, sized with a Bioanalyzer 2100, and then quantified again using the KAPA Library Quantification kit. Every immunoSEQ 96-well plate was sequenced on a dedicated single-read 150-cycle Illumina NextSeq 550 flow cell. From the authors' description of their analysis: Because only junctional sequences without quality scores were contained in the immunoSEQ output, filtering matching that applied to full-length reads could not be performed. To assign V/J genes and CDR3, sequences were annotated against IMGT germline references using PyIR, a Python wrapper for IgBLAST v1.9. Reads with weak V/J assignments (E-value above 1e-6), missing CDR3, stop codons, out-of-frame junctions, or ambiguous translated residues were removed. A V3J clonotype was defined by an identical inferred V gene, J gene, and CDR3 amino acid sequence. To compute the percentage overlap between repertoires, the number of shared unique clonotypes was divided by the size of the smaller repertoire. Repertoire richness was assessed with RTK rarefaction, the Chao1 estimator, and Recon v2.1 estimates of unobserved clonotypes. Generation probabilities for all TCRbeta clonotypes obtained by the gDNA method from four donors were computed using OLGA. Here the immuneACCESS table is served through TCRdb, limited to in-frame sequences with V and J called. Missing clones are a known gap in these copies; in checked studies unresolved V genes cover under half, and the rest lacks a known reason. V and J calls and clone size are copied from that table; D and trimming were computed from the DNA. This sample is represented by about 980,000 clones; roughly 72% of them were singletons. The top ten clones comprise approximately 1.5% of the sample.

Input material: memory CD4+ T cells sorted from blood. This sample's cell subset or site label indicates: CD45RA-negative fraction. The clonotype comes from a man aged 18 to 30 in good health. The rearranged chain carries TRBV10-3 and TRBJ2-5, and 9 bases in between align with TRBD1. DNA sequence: TGTGCCATCAGGGCAACAGGGGGCGGTGAGACCCAGTACTTC. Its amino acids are CAIRATGGGETQYF.